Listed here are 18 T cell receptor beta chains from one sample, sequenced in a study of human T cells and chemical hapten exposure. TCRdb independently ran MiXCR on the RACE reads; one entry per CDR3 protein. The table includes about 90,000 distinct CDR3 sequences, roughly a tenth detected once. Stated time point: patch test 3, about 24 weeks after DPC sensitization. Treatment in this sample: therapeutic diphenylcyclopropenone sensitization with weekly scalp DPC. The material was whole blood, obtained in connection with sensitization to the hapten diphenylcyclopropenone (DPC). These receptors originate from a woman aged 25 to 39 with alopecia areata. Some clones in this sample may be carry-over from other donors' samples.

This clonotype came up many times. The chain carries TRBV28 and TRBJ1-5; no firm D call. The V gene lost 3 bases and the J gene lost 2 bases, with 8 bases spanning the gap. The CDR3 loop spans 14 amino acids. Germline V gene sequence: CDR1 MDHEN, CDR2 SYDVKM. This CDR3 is CASSFGIGNQPQHF. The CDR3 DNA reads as TGTGCCAGCAGTTTTGGAATAGGCAATCAGCCCCAGCATTTT. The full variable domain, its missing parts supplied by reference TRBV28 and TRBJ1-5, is DVKVTQSSRYLVKRTGEKVFLECVQDMDHENMFWYRQDPGLGLRLIYFSYDVKMKEKGDIPEGYSVSREKKERFSLILESASTNQTSMYLCASSFGIGNQPQHFGDGTRLSIL.

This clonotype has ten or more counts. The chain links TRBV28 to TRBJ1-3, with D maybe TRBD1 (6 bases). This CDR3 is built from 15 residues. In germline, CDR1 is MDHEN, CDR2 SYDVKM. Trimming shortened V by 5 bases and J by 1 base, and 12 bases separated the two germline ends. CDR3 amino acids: CASSRPGASGNTIYF. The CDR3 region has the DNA TGTGCCAGCAGTCGTCCGGGGGCGTCTGGAAACACCATATATTTT.

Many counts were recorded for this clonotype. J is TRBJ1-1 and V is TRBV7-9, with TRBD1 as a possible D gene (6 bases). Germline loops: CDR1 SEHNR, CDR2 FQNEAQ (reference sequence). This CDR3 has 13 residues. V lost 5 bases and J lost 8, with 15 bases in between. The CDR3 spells CASSPGGHAEAFF. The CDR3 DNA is TGTGCCAGCAGCCCCGGGGGACACGCCGAAGCTTTCTTT.

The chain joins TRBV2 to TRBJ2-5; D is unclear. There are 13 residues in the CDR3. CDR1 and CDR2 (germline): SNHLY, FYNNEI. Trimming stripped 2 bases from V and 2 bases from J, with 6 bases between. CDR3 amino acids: CASSERRQETQYF. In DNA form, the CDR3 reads TGTGCCAGCAGTGAACGCCGGCAAGAGACCCAGTACTTC. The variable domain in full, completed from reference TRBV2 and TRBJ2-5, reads EPEVTQTPSHQVTQMGQEVILRCVPISNHLYFYWYRQILGQKVEFLVSFYNNEISEKSEIFDDQFSVERPDGSNFTLKIRSTKLEDSAMYFCASSERRQETQYFGPGTRLLVL.

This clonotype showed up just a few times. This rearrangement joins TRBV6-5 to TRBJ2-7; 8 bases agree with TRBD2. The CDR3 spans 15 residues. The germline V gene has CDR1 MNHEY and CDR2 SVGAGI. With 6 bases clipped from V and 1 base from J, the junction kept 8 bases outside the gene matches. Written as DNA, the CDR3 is TGTGCCAGCAGAATAAGCGGGAGCCCATCCTACGAGCAGTACTTC. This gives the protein CASRISGSPSYEQYF.

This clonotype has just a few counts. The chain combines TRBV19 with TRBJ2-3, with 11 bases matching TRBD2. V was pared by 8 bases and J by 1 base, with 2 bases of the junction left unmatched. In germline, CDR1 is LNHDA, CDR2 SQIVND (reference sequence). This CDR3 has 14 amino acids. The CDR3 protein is CASSTSGGTDTQYF. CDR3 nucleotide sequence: TGTGCCAGTTCGACTAGCGGGGGCACAGATACGCAGTATTTT.

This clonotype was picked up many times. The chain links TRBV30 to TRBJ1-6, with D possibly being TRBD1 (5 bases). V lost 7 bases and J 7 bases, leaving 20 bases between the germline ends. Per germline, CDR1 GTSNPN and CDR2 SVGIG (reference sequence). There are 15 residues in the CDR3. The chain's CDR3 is CASIGGSEGNSPLHF. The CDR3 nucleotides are TGTGCCTCCATTGGGGGGTCTGAGGGGAATTCACCCCTCCACTTT.

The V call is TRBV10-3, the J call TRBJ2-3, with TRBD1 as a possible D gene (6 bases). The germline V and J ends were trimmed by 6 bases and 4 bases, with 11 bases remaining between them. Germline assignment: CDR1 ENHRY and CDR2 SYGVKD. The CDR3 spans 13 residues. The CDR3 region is CAISPTGADTQYF. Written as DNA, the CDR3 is TGTGCCATCAGCCCGACAGGCGCAGATACGCAGTATTTT.

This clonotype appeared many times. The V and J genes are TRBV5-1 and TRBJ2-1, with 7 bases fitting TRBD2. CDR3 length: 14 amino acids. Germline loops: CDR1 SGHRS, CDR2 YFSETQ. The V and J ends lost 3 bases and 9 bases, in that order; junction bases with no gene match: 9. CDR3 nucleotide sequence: TGCGCCAGCAGCTCCCCCGCGGGGGACCCTGAGCAGTTCTTC. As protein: CASSSPAGDPEQFF.

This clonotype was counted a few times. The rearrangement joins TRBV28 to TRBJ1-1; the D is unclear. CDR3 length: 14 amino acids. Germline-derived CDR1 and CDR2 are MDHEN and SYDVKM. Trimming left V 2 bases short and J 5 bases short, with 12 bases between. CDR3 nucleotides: TGTGCCAGCAGTTTAGTCCGAGGGCGAACTGAAGCTTTCTTT. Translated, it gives CASSLVRGRTEAFF.

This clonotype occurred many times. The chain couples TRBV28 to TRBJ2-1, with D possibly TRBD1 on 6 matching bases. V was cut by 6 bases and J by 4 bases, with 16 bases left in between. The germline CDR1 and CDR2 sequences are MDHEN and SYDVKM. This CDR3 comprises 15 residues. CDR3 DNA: TGTGCCAGCAGCTGGGGAACAGGGAAATACAATGAGCAGTTCTTC. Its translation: CASSWGTGKYNEQFF.

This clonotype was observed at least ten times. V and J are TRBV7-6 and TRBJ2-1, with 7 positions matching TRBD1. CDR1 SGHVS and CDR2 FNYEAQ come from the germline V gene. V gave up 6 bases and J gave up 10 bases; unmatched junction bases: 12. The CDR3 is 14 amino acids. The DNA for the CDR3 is TGTGCCAGCAGTTCCACGGGGACAGCGCCCGAGCAGTTCTTC. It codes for CASSSTGTAPEQFF.

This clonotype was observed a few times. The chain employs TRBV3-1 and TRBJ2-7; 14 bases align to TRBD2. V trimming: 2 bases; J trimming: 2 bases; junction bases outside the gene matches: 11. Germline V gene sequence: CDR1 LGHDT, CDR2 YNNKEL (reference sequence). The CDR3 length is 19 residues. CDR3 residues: CASSQNPGTSGSDPYEQYF. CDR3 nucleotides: TGTGCCAGCAGCCAAAATCCCGGGACTAGCGGGAGCGATCCCTACGAGCAGTACTTC.

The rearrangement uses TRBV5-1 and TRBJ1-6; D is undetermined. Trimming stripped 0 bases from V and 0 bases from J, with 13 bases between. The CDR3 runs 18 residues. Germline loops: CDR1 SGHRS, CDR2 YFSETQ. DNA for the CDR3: TGCGCCAGCAGCTTGGTAGCAAGGCCCAGCTCCTATAATTCACCCCTCCACTTT. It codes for CASSLVARPSSYNSPLHF.

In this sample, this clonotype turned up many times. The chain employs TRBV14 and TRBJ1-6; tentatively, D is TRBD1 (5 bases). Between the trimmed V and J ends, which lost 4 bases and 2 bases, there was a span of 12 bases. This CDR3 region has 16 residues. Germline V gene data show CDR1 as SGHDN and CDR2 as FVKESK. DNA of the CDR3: TGTGCCAGCAGCCCAGGGCCGACGCCCTATAATTCACCCCTCCACTTT. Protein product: CASSPGPTPYNSPLHF. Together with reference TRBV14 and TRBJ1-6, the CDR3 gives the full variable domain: EAGVTQFPSHSVIEKGQTVTLRCDPISGHDNLYWYRRVMGKEIKFLLHFVKESKQDESGMPNNRFLAERTGGTYSTLKVQPAELEDSGVYFCASSPGPTPYNSPLHFGNGTRLTVT.

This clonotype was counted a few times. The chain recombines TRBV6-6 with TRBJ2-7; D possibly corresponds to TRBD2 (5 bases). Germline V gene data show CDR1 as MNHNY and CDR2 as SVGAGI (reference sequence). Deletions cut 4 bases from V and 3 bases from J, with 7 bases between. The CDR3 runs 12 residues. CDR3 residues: CASSSGLYEQYV. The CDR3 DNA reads TGTGCCAGCAGTTCTGGACTCTACGAGCAGTACGTC.

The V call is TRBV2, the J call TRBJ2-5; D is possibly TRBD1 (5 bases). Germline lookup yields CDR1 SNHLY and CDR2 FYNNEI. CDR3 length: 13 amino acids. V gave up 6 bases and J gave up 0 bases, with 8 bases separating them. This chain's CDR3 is CASRDSNQETQYF. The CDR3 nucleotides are TGTGCCAGCAGAGACAGCAACCAAGAGACCCAGTACTTC.

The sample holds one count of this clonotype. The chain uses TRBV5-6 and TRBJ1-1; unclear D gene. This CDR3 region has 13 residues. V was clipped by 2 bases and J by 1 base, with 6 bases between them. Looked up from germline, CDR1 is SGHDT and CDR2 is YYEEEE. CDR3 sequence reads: CASSLAANTEAFF. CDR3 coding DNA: TGTGCCAGCAGCTTAGCAGCGAACACTGAAGCTTTCTTT.